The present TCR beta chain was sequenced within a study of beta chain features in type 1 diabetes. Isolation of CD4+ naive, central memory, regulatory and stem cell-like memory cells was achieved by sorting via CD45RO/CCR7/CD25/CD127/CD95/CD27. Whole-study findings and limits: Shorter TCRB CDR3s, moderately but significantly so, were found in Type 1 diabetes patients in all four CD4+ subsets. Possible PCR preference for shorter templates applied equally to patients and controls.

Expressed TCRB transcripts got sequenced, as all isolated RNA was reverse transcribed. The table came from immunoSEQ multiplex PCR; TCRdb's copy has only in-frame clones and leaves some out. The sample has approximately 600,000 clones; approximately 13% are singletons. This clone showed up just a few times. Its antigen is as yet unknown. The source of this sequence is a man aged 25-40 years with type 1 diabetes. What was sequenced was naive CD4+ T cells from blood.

CDR3 nucleotides: TGTGCCAGCAGCTTGGCCAGGGAATACGAGCAGTACTTC. Translating gives CASSLAREYEQYF. The chain joins TRBV11-3 to TRBJ2-7; D perhaps matches TRBD1 (5 bases). The germline V gene encodes CDR1 SGHNT and CDR2 YENEEA. The CDR3 contains 13 residues. V lost 3 bases, J lost 4 bases, and 10 bases lay in between.